This T cell receptor (beta chain) comes out of a study of blood T cell repertoires in COVID-19. For the study at large: Donors in the United States, Italy and Spain gave samples during acute or convalescent COVID-19.

The table lists this clone with a count of one. The V gene's germline CDR1 is GTSNPN and CDR2 SVGIG (reference sequence). V gave up 0 bases and J gave up 6 bases, with 14 bases separating them. The CDR3 length is 15 residues. Assay: immunoSEQ multiplex PCR; the TCRdb copy retains only in-frame clones and omits some. The sample consists of 400,000 to 450,000 clones, 70% to 90% of them appearing once. This clonotype was sampled from a woman aged 40 to 50 with COVID-19, enrolled during active disease. Sequenced material: peripheral blood. The chain uses TRBV30 and TRBJ2-2, with D perhaps TRBD2 (6 bases). The chain's CDR3 is CAWSVGGTGAGELFF. CDR3 nucleotide sequence: TGTGCCTGGAGTGTAGGAGGGACTGGGGCCGGGGAGCTGTTTTTT.